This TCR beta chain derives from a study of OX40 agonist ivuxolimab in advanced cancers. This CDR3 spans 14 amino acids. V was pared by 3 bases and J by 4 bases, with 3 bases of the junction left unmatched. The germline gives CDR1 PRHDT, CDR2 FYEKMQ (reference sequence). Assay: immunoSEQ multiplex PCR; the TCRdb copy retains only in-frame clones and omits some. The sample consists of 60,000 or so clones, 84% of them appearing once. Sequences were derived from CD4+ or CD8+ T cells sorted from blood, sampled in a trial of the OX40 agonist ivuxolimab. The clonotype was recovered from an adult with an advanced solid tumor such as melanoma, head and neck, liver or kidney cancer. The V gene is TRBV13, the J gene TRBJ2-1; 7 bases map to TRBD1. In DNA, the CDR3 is TGTGCCAGCAGCTTCCGGACAGGATACAATGAGCAGTTCTTC. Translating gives CASSFRTGYNEQFF.